This T cell receptor beta chain was captured in a study of T cell repertoires in cytomegalovirus infection. The wider study: Well-studied HLA-B-restricted epitopes and recently identified HLA-C-restricted epitopes of CMV were both used in the study. Public TCR beta signatures indicated both CMV infection and matching HLA type.

In TCRdb, the reads were re-called with MiXCR into one record per CDR3 protein. The sample consists of some 71,000 distinct CDR3 sequences, about 26% of them appearing once. Study-level points and caveats: People with CMV and the relevant HLA were identified by cumulative public TCR beta family frequency. HLA-C-restricted TCR beta clonotypes specific for CMV led the ex vivo response.

Trimming pared 5 bases from V and 1 base from J, leaving 17 bases between. CDR3 size: 16 residues. This clonotype was picked up many times. As yet, its antigen is unknown. The rearrangement joins TRBV12-3 or TRBV12-4 to TRBJ1-1, with D possibly matching TRBD1 (6 bases). The TCR originated in a human donor in good health (CMV status not recorded). Some clones in this sample may be carry-over from other donors' samples. Sequenced here: CD8+ T cells from cultured PBMCs, sampled from culture after CMV antigen stimulation. In nucleotides, the CDR3 is TGTGCCAGCAGTGCAACCCTCAGGGGCGCGAACACTGAAGCTTTCTTT. It is translated as CASSATLRGANTEAFF.